Listed below are T cell receptor beta chains from one sample, sequenced in a study of T cell clones after liver transplantation. No antigens are known for them. TCRdb's copy holds only in-frame clones and misses some; the assay was immunoSEQ multiplex PCR. The table has around 4,900 clones, about 41% seen once; the top ten hold about 13%. Source material: CD4+ T cells from cultured PBMCs. These receptors were obtained from a human patient who received a liver transplant. The graft donor may have contributed some T cells. Both conserved end residues are part of each CDR3. Fields, in order: D gene, clone size, V gene, J gene, CDR3 protein, CDR3 DNA. The D gene is left open where the match is weak. Clone sizes are given selectively: once, few, many, or a class where the clone is expanded.

TRBD1	.	TRBV6-5	TRBJ1-5	CATRGFLINQPQHF	TGTGCCACCAGGGGGTTCCTTATCAATCAGCCCCAGCATTTT
TRBD1	.	TRBV28	TRBJ1-5	CASSGGGTGVFSNQPQHF	TGTGCCAGCAGTGGGGGGGGGACAGGGGTATTTTCCAATCAGCCCCAGCATTTT
.	few	TRBV7-2	TRBJ2-3	CASSLGGKTDTQYF	TGTGCCAGCAGCTTAGGGGGGAAAACAGATACGCAGTATTTT
.	once	TRBV2	TRBJ2-5	CASSEVNRQETQYF	TGTGCCAGCAGTGAGGTCAACCGTCAAGAGACCCAGTACTTC
.	.	TRBV28	TRBJ2-2	CATRTDSEAGELFF	TGTGCCACCCGAACGGACAGCGAGGCCGGGGAGCTGTTTTTT
TRBD1	.	TRBV6-5	TRBJ2-1	CASSLTGGSYNEQFF	TGTGCCAGCAGTTTGACAGGGGGCTCCTACAATGAGCAGTTCTTC
.	.	TRBV28	TRBJ1-4	CASSQGPTNEKLFF	TGTGCCAGCAGTCAGGGGCCAACTAATGAAAAACTGTTTTTT
.	few	TRBV14	TRBJ1-3	CASSRIGVIGNTIYF	TGTGCCAGCAGCCGAATCGGGGTCATTGGAAACACCATATATTTT
.	.	TRBV6-1	TRBJ2-7	CASSNGDPSSYEQYF	TGTGCCAGCAGTAACGGGGACCCAAGCTCCTACGAGCAGTACTTC
.	.	TRBV2	TRBJ2-3	CASSENGDTQYF	TGTGCCAGCAGTGAAAATGGGGATACGCAGTATTTT
TRBD1	medium-sized	TRBV6-5	TRBJ1-2	CASSYRGGVGGYTF	TGTGCCAGCAGTTACCGAGGGGGCGTGGGAGGCTACACCTTC
.	few	TRBV15	TRBJ1-3	CATSRDEVGITGNTIYF	TGTGCCACCAGCAGAGATGAGGTGGGCATTACTGGAAACACCATATATTTT
.	.	TRBV28	TRBJ1-2	CASSTPGTVHGYGYTF	TGTGCCAGCAGTACCCCCGGGACGGTTCATGGCTATGGCTACACCTTC
.	.	TRBV2	TRBJ1-1	CASKFGENTEAFF	TGTGCCAGCAAATTCGGAGAGAACACTGAAGCTTTCTTT
TRBD2	.	TRBV7-6	TRBJ2-1	CASSLHRVAGVVDEQFF	TGTGCCAGCAGCTTACACAGAGTAGCGGGAGTAGTTGATGAGCAGTTCTTC
.	medium-sized	TRBV5-1	TRBJ1-1	CASSLAVRVGLEAFF	TGCGCCAGCAGCTTGGCCGTTCGTGTGGGCTTGGAAGCTTTCTTT
.	few	TRBV2	TRBJ1-4	CASRRGFGEKLFF	TGTGCCAGCAGGCGGGGTTTCGGTGAAAAACTGTTTTTT
.	.	TRBV6-6	TRBJ2-5	CASSPSWGQQETQYF	TGTGCCAGCAGTCCCTCGTGGGGGCAACAAGAGACCCAGTACTTC
TRBD1	.	TRBV10-2	TRBJ2-7	CASSETGGYEQYF	TGCGCCAGCAGCGAGACAGGGGGCTACGAGCAGTACTTC